This T cell receptor (beta chain) is from a study of blood T cells in healthy people across ages. Study conclusions and caveats: Reliance upon unsorted PBMCs precluded definitive naive versus antigen-experienced comparison.

Notes on this clonotype: As yet, its antigen is unknown.

Donors gave about 10 milliliters of peripheral blood apiece. Sample-barcoded 5' priming and a J-beta primer mix drove a second PCR of about 6 to 12 cycles. Each cDNA was tagged by a template-switch adaptor containing 12 random nucleotides. Each CDR3 protein gets one entry after TCRdb re-called the 5' RACE reads with MiXCR. In the table there are approximately 2,000,000 distinct CDR3 sequences, more than 35% of which are singletons. Sequencing was carried out using blood. The clonotype comes from a human donor in good health.

CDR3: CASSLIYVGGGKNIQYF. The CDR3 bases are TGTGCCAGCAGCTTAATTTATGTTGGGGGGGGCAAAAACATTCAGTACTTC. The J gene is TRBJ2-4, the V gene TRBV7-2, with 7 bases lining up with TRBD2. CDR1 and CDR2 from the germline V gene are SGHTA and FQGNSA. V gave up 2 bases and J gave up 3 bases; unmatched junction bases: 10. The CDR3 has 17 residues. The entire variable domain, with the rest obtained from reference TRBV7-2 and TRBJ2-4, is as follows: GAGVSQSPSNKVTEKGKDVELRCDPISGHTALYWYRQSLGQGLEFLIYFQGNSAPDKSGLPSDRFSAERTGGSVSTLTIQRTQQEDSAVYLCASSLIYVGGGKNIQYFGAGTRLSVL.